A single sample is the source of the 10 T cell receptor beta chains below, sequenced in a study of T cell changes during pregnancy in multiple sclerosis. Produced via immunoSEQ multiplex PCR; TCRdb's table is partial and in-frame only. This sample has about 40,000 clones, with over 70% found just once. The source material was peripheral blood, sampled in the first trimester of pregnancy. Receptors were obtained from a female donor in good health, enrolled as a control in a pregnancy study.

Here the CDR3 reads CASSAPGGAGALEGSYNEQFF. The CDR3 coding sequence is TGTGCCAGCAGCGCCCCCGGCGGAGCGGGGGCCCTCGAGGGATCCTACAATGAGCAGTTCTTC. The chain joins TRBV9 to TRBJ2-1; 8 bases are a match to TRBD2. This CDR3 is 21 amino acids long. V was clipped by 3 bases and J by 1 base; unmatched bases: 21. CDR1 SGDLS and CDR2 YYNGEE come from the germline V gene.

This rearrangement joins TRBV12-5 to TRBJ2-2; 7 nucleotides match TRBD1. CDR3 length: 16 residues. CDR1 is LGHNT and CDR2 is FRNRAP in the germline V gene. Germline trimming cut 1 base from V and 6 bases from J; bases unmatched to any gene: 8. This chain's CDR3 is CASGLALQGPAGELFF. CDR3 nucleotide sequence: TGTGCTAGTGGTTTGGCCCTACAGGGGCCCGCCGGGGAGCTGTTTTTT.

The genes are TRBV19 and TRBJ1-2; 10 bases are a match to TRBD1. The CDR3 runs to 17 residues. V lost 7 bases and J lost 8; bases outside the gene matches: 19. CDR1 and CDR2 (germline): LNHDA, SQIVND (reference sequence). In DNA form, the CDR3 reads TGTGCCAGTAATCAAATTTTGACAGGGGGCCTCGCTGTAGGCTACACCTTC. Protein: CASNQILTGGLAVGYTF.

The gene calls are TRBV7-9 and TRBJ1-2, with TRBD1 matching over 7 bases. Unmatched junction bases numbered 10, after V lost 1 base and J lost 8 bases. CDR1 and CDR2 (germline): SEHNR, FQNEAQ (reference sequence). This CDR3 contains 15 residues. The CDR3 nucleotides are TGTGCCAGCAGCTTAGACAGGGGAATTTATTTCGGCTACACCTTC. Translation gives CASSLDRGIYFGYTF.

V usage is TRBV7-9 and J usage is TRBJ1-3; unclear D gene. Germline CDR1 is SEHNR and CDR2 is FQNEAQ (reference sequence). This CDR3 is 15 amino acids long. The V end was cut by 3 bases, the J end by 0 bases, with 9 bases between. The CDR3 is CASSFPADSGNTIYF. CDR3 coding DNA: TGTGCCAGCAGCTTCCCCGCAGACTCTGGAAACACCATATATTTT.

The gene calls are TRBV6-4 and TRBJ1-2, with 7 bases aligning to TRBD1. CDR1 and CDR2 from the germline V gene are MRHNA and SNTAGT. With V trimmed by 2 bases and J by 6 bases, 6 bases remained unmatched. CDR3 length equals 14 residues. CDR3 sequence reads: CASSDPLTGNGYTF. The CDR3 DNA is TGTGCCAGCAGTGACCCCCTGACAGGGAATGGCTACACCTTC.

This rearrangement joins TRBV7-8 to TRBJ2-7; weak D call: TRBD1 (7 bases). Per germline, CDR1 SGHVS and CDR2 FQNEAQ. The CDR3 runs 15 residues. Between the trimmed V and J ends, which lost 5 bases and 3 bases, there was a span of 17 bases. The CDR3 is CASSPPGGGGYEQYF. The CDR3 DNA reads TGTGCCAGCAGCCCTCCCGGAGGGGGCGGCTACGAGCAGTACTTC.

The chain combines TRBV28 with TRBJ2-5, with TRBD2 identical over 13 bases. The CDR3 has 16 residues. The germline gives CDR1 MDHEN, CDR2 SYDVKM. The junction had 11 bases not matched to a gene; V was cut back by 7 bases and J by 6 bases. The DNA of the CDR3 is TGTGCCAGCACTGCTCCGGGACTAGCGGGAAGAAAGACCCAGTACTTC. Translation: CASTAPGLAGRKTQYF. The full variable domain, its missing parts supplied by reference TRBV28 and TRBJ2-5, is DVKVTQSSRYLVKRTGEKVFLECVQDMDHENMFWYRQDPGLGLRLIYFSYDVKMKEKGDIPEGYSVSREKKERFSLILESASTNQTSMYLCASTAPGLAGRKTQYFGPGTRLLVL.

The rearrangement links TRBV6-6 to TRBJ2-7; D possibly corresponds to TRBD1 (5 bases). The CDR3 loop spans 13 amino acids. In germline, CDR1 is MNHNY, CDR2 SVGAGI (reference sequence). Trimming shortened V by 9 bases and J by 3 bases, and 15 bases separated the two germline ends. The CDR3 here is CASQTAKDYEQYF. The CDR3 region has the DNA TGTGCCAGTCAGACAGCCAAGGACTACGAGCAGTACTTC.

This clone appeared a single time. The chain recombines TRBV7-8 with TRBJ1-1; D gene uncertain. This CDR3 is 14 amino acids long. With 7 bases removed from V and 4 bases from J, the gap between germline ends came to 16 bases. Germline CDR1 SGHVS, CDR2 FQNEAQ. This CDR3 is CASKRTGWATEAFF. DNA for the CDR3: TGTGCCAGCAAACGGACGGGATGGGCCACTGAAGCTTTCTTT.